This TCR beta chain is drawn from a study of CD8+CD57+ T cells in acquired aplastic anemia (dated by TCRdb to 2016 to 2019). In the study overall: On average, sorted CD4+ and CD8+ cells yielded about 3 ug of extracted DNA, with a range of 0.2 to 27.4 ug. CD8+CD57+ expansion was defined as a frequency above the mean frequency observed in healthy subjects. Findings and caveats that apply to the study as a whole: Between patients and healthy controls, no significant difference in CD8+ Simpson's diversity was found (P=0.060). Although around 30 CD8+ CDR3 sequences were shared by patients and controls, these sequences appeared highly expressed in patients and within the immunodominant clones of patients.

Profiling of TCR beta VDJ combinations and CDR3 sequences used genomic DNA as the template. TCR repertoire sequencing was run on an Illumina HiSeq 2000. As for the authors' bioinformatics: TRBV/TRBJ rearrangement plots, CDR3 size and DJ length profiles, and Simpson's diversity index were used to evaluate the repertoires. The most abundant DNA sequence in the deep sequencing data was defined as the immunodominant clone. CDR3 amino acid sequences were screened for sharing across subjects and were compared with published repertoires and the VDJdb database. TCRdb cleaned the public reads at Q25 with fastp, built clones with MiXCR and kept in-frame beta chains. Under each unique CDR3 protein, matching rows form one entry showing the most common genes and DNA. The V and J calls were not made by the authors but by TCRdb's processing. The sample table contains just over 200,000 distinct CDR3 sequences; only one count was recorded for roughly two thirds of them. The ten biggest clones cover roughly three fifths of the sample.

As encoded in the germline V gene, CDR1 is SQVTM while CDR2 is ANQGSEA. Cut back by 3 bases and 7 bases, the V and J ends lie 15 bases apart. The CDR3 starts with the cysteine, ends with the phenylalanine, and has 13 residues. The only DNA kept is the CDR3, 39 bases in frame from the first base. Comments on this clonotype: Its antigen is unknown. Base qualities were left out, and no much larger clone turns up one base away.

Flow cytometry had shown CD8+CD57+ cell expansion in the patients selected for sequencing. All patients had severe acquired aplastic anemia diagnosed by International Study of Aplastic Anemia and Agranulocytosis and Camitta criteria. At the time blood was sampled, none of the patients had received any therapy. In the study, sorted CD4+ and CD8+ blood T cells from patients with severe aplastic anemia and from healthy subjects underwent deep sequencing of TCR repertoires. Patients were enrolled in the USA under clinicaltrials.gov protocols 00001620, 01623167, 00001397, 00071045, 00081523 and 00961064. Ficoll-Paque density gradient centrifugation was used to isolate peripheral blood mononuclear cells. Before DNA extraction, CD4+ and CD8+ T cells were sorted with FACS or magnetic beads.

The rearranged chain carries TRBV29-1 and TRBJ1-1, with an unclear D gene assignment. The sequenced sample was sorted CD4+, CD8+, or CD8+CD57+ T cells (not recorded which) from PBMCs. This receptor was identified in a human donor with aplastic anemia. The DNA sequence is given as TGCAGCGTTGAGGTTGGCAGAGTATATGAAGCTTTCTTT. Its translation is CSVEVGRVYEAFF.